The clone carrying this T cell receptor (beta chain) came up once. The sample is drawn from a study of blood T cell repertoires in COVID-19. The trim removed 3 bases at V and 3 bases at J, leaving 4 bases unmatched. CDR1 is MNHEY, CDR2 SMNVEV, per germline (reference sequence). This CDR3 contains 14 residues. Clones were read by immunoSEQ multiplex PCR, and TCRdb kept only the in-frame ones, dropping some. Among more than 60,000 clones, 75% to 95% were seen once, and the ten largest hold less than 9%. This chain uses TRBV27 with TRBJ2-7, with 8 nucleotides matching TRBD2. Material for sequencing was peripheral blood. This TCR came from a human donor in a cohort sampled during active COVID-19. The CDR3: CASSLGTSNYEQYF. CDR3 sequence (DNA): TGTGCCAGCAGTTTGGGGACTAGTAACTACGAGCAGTACTTC.